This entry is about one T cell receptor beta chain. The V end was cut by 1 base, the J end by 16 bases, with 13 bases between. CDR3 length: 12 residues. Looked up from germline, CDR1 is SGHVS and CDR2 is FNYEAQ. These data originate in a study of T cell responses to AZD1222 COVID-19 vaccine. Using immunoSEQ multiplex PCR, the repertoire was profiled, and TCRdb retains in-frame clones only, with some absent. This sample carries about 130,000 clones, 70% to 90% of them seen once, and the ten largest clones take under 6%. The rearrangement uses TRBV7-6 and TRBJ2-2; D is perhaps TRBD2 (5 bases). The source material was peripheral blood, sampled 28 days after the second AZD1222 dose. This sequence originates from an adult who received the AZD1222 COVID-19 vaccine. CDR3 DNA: TGTGCCAGCAGCTTAGAGGCCGGGATTGCGTTTTTT. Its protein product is CASSLEAGIAFF.